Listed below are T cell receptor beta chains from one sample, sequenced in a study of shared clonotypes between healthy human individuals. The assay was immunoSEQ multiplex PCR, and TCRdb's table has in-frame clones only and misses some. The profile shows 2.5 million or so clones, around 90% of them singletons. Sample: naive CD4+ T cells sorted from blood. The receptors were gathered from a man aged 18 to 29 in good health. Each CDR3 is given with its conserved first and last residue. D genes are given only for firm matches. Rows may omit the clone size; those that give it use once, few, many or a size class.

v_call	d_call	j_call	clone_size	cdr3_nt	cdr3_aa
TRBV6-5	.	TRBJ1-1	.	TGTGCCAGCAGTTACTTAGGGGTAAGGGGGAACACTGAAGCTTTCTTT	CASSYLGVRGNTEAFF
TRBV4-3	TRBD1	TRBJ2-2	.	TGCGCCAGCAGGGGACAGGAAAACACCGGGGAGCTGTTTTTT	CASRGQENTGELFF
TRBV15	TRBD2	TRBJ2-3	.	TGTGCCACCAGCAGAGGAGGTCAGGGAGGGACAGATACGCAGTATTTT	CATSRGGQGGTDTQYF
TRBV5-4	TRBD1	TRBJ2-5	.	TGTGCCAGCAGCCGGAACAGGGGCCAAGAGACCCAGTACTTC	CASSRNRGQETQYF
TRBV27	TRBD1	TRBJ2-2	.	TGTGCCAGCAGTTTGGGACAGGGTATCGGGGAGCTGTTTTTT	CASSLGQGIGELFF
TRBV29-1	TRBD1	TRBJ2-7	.	TGCAGCGTTCACAGGGGTTACGAGCAGTACTTC	CSVHRGYEQYF
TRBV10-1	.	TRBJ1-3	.	TGCGCCAGCAGTGATTCCGGGACGGGAAACACCATATATTTT	CASSDSGTGNTIYF
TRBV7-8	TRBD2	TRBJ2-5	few	TGTGCCAGCAGCTTAGAGGGAGGGCGAGAGACCCAGTACTTC	CASSLEGGRETQYF
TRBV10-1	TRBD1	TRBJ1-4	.	TGCGCCAGCAGTGAACGGACAGGGGGTAATGAAAAACTGTTTTTT	CASSERTGGNEKLFF
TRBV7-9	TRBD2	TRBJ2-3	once	TGTGCCAGCAGCTTAAGGCTAGCGGGAAGGGGAATGTACACAGATACGCAGTATTTT	CASSLRLAGRGMYTDTQYF
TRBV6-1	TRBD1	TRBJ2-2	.	TGTGCCAGCAGTGTTGGGACAGGGATTTCCACCGGGGAGCTGTTTTTT	CASSVGTGISTGELFF
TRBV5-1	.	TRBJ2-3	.	TGCGCCAGCAGCTCACGGACTAGCACAGATACGCAGTATTTT	CASSSRTSTDTQYF
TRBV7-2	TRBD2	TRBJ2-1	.	TGTGCCAGCAGCAATCCGGGACTAGCGGGGATAAATGAGCAGTTCTTC	CASSNPGLAGINEQFF
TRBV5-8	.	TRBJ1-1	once	TGTGCCAGCAGGCTTTGGACAGTTAGGAGCACTGAAGCTTTCTTT	CASRLWTVRSTEAFF